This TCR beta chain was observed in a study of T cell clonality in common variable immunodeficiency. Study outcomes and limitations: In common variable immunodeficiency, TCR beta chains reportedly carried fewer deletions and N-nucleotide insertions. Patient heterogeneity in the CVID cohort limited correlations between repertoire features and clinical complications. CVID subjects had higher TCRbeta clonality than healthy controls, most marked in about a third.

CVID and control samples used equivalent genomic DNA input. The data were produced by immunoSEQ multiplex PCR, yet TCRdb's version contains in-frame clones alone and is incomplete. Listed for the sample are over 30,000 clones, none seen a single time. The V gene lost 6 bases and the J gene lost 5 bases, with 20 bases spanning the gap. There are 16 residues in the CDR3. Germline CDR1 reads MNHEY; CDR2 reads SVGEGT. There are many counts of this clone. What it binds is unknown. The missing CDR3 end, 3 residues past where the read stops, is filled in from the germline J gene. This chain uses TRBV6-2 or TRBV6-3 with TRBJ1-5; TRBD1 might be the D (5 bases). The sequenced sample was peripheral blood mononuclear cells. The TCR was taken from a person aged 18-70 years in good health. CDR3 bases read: TGTGCCAGCAGCTGGCTTTATGCCAGGGCGGATCAGCCC. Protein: CASSWLYARADQP. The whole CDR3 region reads CASSWLYARADQPQHF.